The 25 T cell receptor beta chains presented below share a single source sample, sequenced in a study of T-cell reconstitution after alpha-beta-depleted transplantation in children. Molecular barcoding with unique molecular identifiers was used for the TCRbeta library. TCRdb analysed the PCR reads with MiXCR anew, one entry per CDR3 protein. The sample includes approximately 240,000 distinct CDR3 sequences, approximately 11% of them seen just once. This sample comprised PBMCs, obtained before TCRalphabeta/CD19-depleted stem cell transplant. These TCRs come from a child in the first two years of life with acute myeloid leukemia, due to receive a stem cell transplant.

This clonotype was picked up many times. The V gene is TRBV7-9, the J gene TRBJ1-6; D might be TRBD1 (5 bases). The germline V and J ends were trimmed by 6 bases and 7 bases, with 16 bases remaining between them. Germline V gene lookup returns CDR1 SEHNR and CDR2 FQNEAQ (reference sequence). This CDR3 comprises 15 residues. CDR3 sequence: CASRGPGRENSPLHF. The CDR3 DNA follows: TGTGCCAGCAGAGGACCGGGACGGGAAAATTCACCCCTCCACTTT.

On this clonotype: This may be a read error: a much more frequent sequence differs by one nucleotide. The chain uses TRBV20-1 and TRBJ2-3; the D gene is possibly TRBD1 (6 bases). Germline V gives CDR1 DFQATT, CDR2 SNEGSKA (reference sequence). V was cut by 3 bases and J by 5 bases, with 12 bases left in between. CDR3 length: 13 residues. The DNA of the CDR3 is TGCAGTGCTAGGGCCAACAGGGTAGATACGCAGTATTTT. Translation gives CSARANRVDTQYF.

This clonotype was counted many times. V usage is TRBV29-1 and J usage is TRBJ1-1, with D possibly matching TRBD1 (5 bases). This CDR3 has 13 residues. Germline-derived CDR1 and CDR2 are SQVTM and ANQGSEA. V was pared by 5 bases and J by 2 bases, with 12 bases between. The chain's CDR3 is CSVQLDTNTEAFF. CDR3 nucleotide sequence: TGCAGCGTTCAACTGGACACAAACACTGAAGCTTTCTTT.

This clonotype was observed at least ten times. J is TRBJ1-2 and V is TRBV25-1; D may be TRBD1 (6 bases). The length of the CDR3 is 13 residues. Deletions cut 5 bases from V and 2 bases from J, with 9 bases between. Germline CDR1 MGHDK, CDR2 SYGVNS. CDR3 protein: CASSWQGNYGYTF. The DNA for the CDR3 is TGTGCCAGCAGTTGGCAGGGGAACTATGGCTACACCTTC.

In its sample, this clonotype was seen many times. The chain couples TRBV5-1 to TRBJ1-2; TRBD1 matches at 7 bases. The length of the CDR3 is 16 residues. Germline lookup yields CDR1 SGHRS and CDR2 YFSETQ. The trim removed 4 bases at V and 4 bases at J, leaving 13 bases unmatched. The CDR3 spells CASSDAPGTDLYGYTF. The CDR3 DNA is TGCGCCAGCAGCGACGCCCCCGGGACAGACCTCTATGGCTACACCTTC.

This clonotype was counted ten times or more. CDR3 in DNA: TGCAGTGCCCCGGGACGTCTGCTCTACGAGCAGTACTTC. Protein product: CSAPGRLLYEQYF. The chain has TRBV20-1 and TRBJ2-7; D is perhaps TRBD1 or TRBD2 (5 bases each). This CDR3 spans 13 amino acids. V lost 6 bases and J lost 3, with 15 bases in between. CDR1 DFQATT and CDR2 SNEGSKA come from the germline V gene (reference sequence).

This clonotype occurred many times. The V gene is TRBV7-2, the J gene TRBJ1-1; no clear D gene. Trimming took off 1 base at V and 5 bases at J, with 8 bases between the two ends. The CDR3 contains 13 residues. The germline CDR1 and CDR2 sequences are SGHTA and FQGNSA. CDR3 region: CASSLGGWTEAFF. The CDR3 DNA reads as TGTGCCAGCAGCTTAGGGGGTTGGACTGAAGCTTTCTTT.

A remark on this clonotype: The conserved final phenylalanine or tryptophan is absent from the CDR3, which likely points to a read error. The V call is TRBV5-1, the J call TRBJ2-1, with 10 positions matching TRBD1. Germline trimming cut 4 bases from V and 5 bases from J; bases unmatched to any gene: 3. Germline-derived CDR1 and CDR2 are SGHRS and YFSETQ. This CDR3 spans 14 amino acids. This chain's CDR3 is CASSRGQGNNEQFL. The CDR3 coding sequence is TGCGCCAGCAGCCGGGGACAGGGGAACAATGAGCAGTTCCTC.

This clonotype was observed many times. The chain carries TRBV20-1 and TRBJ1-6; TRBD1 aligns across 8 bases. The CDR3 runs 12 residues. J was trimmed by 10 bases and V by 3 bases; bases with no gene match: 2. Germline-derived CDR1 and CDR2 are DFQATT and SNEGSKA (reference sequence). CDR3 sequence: CSARDRESPLHF. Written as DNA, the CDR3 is TGCAGTGCTAGGGACAGGGAATCACCCCTCCACTTT.

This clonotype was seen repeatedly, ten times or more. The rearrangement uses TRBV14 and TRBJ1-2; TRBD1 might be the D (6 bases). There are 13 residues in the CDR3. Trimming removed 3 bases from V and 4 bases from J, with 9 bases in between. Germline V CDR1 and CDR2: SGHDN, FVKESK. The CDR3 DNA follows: TGTGCCAGCAGCCAGGACAGATCCTATGGCTACACCTTC. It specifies CASSQDRSYGYTF.

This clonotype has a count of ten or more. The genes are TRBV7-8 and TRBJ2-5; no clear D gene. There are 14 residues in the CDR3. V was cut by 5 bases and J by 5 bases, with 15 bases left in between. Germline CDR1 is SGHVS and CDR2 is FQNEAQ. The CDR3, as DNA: TGTGCCAGCAGCGGAAGAAGGTTGGGGGAGACCCAGTACTTC. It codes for CASSGRRLGETQYF.

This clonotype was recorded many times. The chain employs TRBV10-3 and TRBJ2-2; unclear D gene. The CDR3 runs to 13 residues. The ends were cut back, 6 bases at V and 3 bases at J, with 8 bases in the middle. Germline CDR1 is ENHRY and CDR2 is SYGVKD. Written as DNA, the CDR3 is TGTGCCATCAGCCAGGACGACACCGGGGAGCTGTTTTTT. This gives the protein CAISQDDTGELFF.

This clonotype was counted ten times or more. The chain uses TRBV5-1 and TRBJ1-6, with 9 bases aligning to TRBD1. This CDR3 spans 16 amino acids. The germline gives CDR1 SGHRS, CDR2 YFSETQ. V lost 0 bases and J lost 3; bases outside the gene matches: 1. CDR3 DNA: TGCGCCAGCAGCTTGGGGGGACAGGGCTATAATTCACCCCTCCACTTT. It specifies CASSLGGQGYNSPLHF.

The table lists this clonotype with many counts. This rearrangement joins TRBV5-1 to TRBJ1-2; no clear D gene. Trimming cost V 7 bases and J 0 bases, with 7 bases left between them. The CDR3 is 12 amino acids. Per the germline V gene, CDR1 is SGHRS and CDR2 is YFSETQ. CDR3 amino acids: CASGQANYGYTF. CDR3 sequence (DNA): TGCGCCAGCGGTCAGGCTAACTATGGCTACACCTTC. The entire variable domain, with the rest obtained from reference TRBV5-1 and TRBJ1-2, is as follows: KAGVTQTPRYLIKTRGQQVTLSCSPISGHRSVSWYQQTPGQGLQFLFEYFSETQRNKGNFPGRFSGRQFSNSRSEMNVSTLELGDSALYLCASGQANYGYTFGSGTRLTVV.

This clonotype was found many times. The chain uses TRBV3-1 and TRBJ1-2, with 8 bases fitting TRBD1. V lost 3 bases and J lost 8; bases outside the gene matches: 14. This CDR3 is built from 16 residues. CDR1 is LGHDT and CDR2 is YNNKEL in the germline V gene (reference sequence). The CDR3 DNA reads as TGTGCCAGCAGCCACGGGACAACTCAGGGGGCGGGAGGCTACACCTTC. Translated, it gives CASSHGTTQGAGGYTF.

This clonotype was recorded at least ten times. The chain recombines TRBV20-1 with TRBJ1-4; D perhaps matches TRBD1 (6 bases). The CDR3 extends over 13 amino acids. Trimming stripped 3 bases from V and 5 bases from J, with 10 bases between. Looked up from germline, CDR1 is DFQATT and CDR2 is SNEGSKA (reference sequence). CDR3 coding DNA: TGCAGTGCTAGGGACAGACAGAATGAAAAACTGTTTTTT. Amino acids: CSARDRQNEKLFF.

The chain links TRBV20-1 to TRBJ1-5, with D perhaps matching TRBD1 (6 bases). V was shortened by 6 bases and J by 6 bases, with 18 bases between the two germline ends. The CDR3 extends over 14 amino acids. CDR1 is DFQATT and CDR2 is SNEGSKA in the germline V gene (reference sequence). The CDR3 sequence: CSAGGKGPGQPQHF. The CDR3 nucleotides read TGCAGTGCAGGGGGTAAGGGTCCGGGTCAGCCCCAGCATTTT.

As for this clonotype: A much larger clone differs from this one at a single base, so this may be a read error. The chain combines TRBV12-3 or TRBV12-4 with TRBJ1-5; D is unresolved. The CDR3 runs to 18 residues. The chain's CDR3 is CACSFLLARPQSNQPQHF. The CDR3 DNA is TGTGCCTGCAGTTTTCTCCTCGCTCGCCCTCAATCGAATCAGCCCCAGCATTTT.

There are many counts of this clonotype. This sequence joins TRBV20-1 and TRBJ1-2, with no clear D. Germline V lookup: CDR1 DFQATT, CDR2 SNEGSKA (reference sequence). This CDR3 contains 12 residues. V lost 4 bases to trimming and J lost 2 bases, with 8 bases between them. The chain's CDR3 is CSATHTNYGYTF. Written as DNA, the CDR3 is TGCAGTGCTACTCACACAAACTATGGCTACACCTTC.

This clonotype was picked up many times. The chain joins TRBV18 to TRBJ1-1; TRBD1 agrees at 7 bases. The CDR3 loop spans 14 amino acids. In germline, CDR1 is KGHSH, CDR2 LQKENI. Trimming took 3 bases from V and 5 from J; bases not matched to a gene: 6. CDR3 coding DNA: TGTGCCAGCTCACCCACAGGGGTTTGGACTGAAGCTTTCTTT. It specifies CASSPTGVWTEAFF.

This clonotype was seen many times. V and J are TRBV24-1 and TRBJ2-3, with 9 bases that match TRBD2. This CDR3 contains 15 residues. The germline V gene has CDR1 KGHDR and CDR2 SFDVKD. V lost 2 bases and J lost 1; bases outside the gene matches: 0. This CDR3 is CATSDWTSGTDTQYF. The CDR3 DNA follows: TGTGCCACCAGTGATTGGACTAGCGGCACAGATACGCAGTATTTT.

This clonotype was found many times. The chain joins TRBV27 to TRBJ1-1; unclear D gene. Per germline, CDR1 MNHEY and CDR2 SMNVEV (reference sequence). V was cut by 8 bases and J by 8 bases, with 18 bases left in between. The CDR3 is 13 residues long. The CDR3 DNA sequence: TGTGCCAGCCTGTTAGAGGGTTCGGGAGAAGCTTTCTTT. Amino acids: CASLLEGSGEAFF.

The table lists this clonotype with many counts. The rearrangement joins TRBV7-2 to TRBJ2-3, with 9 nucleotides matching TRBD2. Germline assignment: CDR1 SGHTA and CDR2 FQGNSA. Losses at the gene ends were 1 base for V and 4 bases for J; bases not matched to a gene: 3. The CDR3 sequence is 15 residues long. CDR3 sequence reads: CASSLVAGVPDTQYF. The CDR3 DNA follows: TGTGCCAGCAGCTTAGTAGCGGGAGTGCCAGATACGCAGTATTTT.

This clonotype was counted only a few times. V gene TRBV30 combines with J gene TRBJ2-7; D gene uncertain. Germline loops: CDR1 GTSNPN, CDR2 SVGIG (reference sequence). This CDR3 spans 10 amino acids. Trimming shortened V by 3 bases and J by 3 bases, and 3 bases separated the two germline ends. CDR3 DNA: TGTGCCTGGAGGCTCTACGAGCAGTACTTC. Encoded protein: CAWRLYEQYF.

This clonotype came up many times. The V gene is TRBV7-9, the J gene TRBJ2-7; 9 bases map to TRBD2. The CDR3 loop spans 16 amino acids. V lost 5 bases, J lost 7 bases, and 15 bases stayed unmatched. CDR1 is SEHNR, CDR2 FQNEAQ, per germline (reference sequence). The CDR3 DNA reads TGTGCCAGCAGCGCTAGCGGTTTAGCGGGAGTAGTAGAGCAGTACTTC. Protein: CASSASGLAGVVEQYF.